This T cell receptor (beta chain) was observed in a study of OX40 agonist ivuxolimab in advanced cancers. Looking at the study overall: The patients got ivuxolimab, which is an agonistic anti-OX40 (CD134) antibody. Recorded diagnoses for dose-escalation patients were hepatocellular carcinoma, melanoma, renal cell or head and neck cancer. Study-wide points: In CD8+ T cells, expanded clones were on average more numerous than in CD4+. At 0.1 to 3.0 mg/kg and by week 6, CD4+ and CD8+ T cells in the blood had expanded clonally.

The repertoire was sequenced with immunoSEQ multiplex PCR; TCRdb's copy has only in-frame clones and lacks some. The profile shows about 83,000 clones, around four fifths of them singletons. This clone was detected only a few times. Its antigen is not known. The CDR3 totals 18 residues. The V gene's germline CDR1 is SGHNT and CDR2 YYREEE (reference sequence). The V and J ends lost 0 bases and 1 base, in that order; junction bases with no gene match: 6. The sequences come from CD4+ or CD8+ T cells sorted from blood, collected in a trial of the OX40 agonist ivuxolimab. V is TRBV5-4 and J is TRBJ2-2, with 10 bases matching TRBD2. This clonotype was obtained from an adult with an advanced solid tumor such as melanoma, head and neck, liver or kidney cancer. CDR3 amino acids: CASSLGRAGGLNTGELFF. DNA for the CDR3: TGTGCCAGCAGCTTGGGGCGAGCGGGGGGGCTGAACACCGGGGAGCTGTTTTTT.